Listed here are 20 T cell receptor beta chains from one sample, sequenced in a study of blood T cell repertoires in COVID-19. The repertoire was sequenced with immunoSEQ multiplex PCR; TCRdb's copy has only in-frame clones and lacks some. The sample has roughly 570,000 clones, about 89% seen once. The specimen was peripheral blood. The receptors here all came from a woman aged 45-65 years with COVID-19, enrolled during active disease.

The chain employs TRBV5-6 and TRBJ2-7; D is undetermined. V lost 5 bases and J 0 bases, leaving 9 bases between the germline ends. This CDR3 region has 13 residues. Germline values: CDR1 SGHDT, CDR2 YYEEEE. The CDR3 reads CASRDRSSYEQYF. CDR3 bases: TGTGCCAGCAGAGACCGGAGCTCCTACGAGCAGTACTTC.

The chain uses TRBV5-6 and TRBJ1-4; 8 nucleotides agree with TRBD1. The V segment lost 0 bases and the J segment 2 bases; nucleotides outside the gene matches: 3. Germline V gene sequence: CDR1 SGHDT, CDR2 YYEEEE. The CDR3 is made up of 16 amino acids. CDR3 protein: CASSLGTGRTNEKLFF. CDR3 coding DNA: TGTGCCAGCAGCTTGGGGACAGGGAGGACTAATGAAAAACTGTTTTTT.

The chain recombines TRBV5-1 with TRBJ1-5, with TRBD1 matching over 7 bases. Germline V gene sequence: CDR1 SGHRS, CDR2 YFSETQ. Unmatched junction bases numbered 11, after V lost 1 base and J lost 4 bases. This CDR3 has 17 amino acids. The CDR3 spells CASSLFPSDRENQPQHF. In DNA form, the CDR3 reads TGCGCCAGCAGCTTGTTCCCCAGCGACAGGGAAAATCAGCCCCAGCATTTT.

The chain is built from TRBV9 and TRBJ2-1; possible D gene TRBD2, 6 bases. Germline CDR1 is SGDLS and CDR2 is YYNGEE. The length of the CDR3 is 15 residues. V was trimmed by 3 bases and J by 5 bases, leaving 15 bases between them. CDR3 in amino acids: CASSAMAGLNNEQFF. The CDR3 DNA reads TGTGCCAGCAGCGCGATGGCGGGGCTAAACAATGAGCAGTTCTTC.

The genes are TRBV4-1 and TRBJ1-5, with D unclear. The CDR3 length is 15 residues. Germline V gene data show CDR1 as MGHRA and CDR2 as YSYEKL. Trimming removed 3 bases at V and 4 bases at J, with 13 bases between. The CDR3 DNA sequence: TGCGCCAGCAGCCAGACCAGGTCCAAGAATCAGCCCCAGCATTTT. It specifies CASSQTRSKNQPQHF.

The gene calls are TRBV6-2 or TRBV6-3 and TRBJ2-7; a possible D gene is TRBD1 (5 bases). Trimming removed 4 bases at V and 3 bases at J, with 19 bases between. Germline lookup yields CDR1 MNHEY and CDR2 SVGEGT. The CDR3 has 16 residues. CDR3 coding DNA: TGTGCCAGCAGTTTAAGGGGCCCACTGGACGTCTACGAGCAGTACTTC. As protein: CASSLRGPLDVYEQYF.

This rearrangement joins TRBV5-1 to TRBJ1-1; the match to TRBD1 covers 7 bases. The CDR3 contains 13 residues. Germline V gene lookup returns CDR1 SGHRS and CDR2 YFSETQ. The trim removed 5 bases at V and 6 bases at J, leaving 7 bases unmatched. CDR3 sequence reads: CASRDRWDSEAFF. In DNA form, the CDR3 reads TGCGCCAGCAGGGACAGGTGGGACTCTGAAGCTTTCTTT.

CDR3 sequence reads: CASSILDIYNEQFF. In DNA form, the CDR3 reads TGTGCCAGTAGTATATTAGACATATACAATGAGCAGTTCTTC. V gene TRBV19 combines with J gene TRBJ2-1; unclear D gene. The CDR3 runs 14 residues. Trimming left V 2 bases short and J 4 bases short, with 9 bases between. Germline CDR1 is LNHDA and CDR2 is SQIVND (reference sequence).

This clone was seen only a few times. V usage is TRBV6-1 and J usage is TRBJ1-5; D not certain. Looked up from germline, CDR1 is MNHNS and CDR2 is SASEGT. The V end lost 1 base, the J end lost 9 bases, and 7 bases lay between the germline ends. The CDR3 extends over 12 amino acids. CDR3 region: CASSEVSWPQHF. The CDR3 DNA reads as TGTGCCAGCAGTGAAGTATCTTGGCCCCAGCATTTT.

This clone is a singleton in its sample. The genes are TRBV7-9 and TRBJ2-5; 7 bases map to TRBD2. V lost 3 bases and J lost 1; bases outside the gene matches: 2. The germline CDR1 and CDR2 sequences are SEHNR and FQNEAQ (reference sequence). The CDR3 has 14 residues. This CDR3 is CASSFSGSQETQYF. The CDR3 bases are TGTGCCAGCAGCTTTAGCGGGTCCCAAGAGACCCAGTACTTC.

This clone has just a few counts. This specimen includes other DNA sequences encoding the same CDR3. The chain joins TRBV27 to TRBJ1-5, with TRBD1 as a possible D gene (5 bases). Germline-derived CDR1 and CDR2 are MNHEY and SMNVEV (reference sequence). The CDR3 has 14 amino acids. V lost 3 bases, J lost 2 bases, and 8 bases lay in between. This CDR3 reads CASSFTGGNQPQHF. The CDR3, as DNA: TGTGCCAGCAGTTTTACAGGTGGCAATCAGCCCCAGCATTTT.

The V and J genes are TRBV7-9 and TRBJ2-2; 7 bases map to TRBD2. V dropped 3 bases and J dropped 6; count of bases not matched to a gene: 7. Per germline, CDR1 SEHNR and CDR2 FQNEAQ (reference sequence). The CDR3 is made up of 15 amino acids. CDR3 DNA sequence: TGTGCCAGCAGCTTGGACGGGGGGTTGGCCGGGGAGCTGTTTTTT. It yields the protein CASSLDGGLAGELFF.

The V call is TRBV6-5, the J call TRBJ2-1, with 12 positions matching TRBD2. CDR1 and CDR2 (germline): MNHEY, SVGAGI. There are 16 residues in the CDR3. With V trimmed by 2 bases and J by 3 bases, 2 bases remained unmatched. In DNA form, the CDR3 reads TGTGCCAGCAGTTACCCGACTAGCGGGGGCTACAATGAGCAGTTCTTC. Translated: CASSYPTSGGYNEQFF.

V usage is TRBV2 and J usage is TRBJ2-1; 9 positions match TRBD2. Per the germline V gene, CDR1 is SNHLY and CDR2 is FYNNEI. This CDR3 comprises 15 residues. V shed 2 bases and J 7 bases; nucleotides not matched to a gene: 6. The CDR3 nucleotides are TGTGCCAGCAGTGAAAGGATCAGCGGGGGGAATGAGCAGTTCTTC. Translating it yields CASSERISGGNEQFF.

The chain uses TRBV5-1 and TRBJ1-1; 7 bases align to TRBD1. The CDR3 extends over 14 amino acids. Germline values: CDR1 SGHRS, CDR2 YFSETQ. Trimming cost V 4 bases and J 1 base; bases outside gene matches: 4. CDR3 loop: CASSRGQENTEAFF. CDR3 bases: TGCGCCAGCAGCCGAGGACAGGAGAACACTGAAGCTTTCTTT. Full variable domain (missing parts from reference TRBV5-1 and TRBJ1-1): KAGVTQTPRYLIKTRGQQVTLSCSPISGHRSVSWYQQTPGQGLQFLFEYFSETQRNKGNFPGRFSGRQFSNSRSEMNVSTLELGDSALYLCASSRGQENTEAFFGQGTRLTVV.

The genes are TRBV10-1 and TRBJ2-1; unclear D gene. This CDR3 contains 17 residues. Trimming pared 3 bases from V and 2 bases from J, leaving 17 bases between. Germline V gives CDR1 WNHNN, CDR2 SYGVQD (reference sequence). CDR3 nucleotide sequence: TGCGCCAGCAGTGACCAACCCCCCAGAGGAACCTACAATGAGCAGTTCTTC. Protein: CASSDQPPRGTYNEQFF.

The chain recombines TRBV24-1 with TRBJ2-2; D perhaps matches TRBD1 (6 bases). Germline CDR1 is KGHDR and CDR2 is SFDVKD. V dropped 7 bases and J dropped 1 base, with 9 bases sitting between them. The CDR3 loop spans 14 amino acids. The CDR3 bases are TGTGCCACCAGGAAGACAGGGAACACCGGGGAGCTGTTTTTT. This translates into CATRKTGNTGELFF.

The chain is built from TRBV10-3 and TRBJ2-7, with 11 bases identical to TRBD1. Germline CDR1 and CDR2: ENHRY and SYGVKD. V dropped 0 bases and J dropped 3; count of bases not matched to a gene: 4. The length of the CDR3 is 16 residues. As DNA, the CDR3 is TGTGCCATCAGTGAGTCGGGGACAGGGGGGGACTACGAGCAGTACTTC. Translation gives CAISESGTGGDYEQYF.

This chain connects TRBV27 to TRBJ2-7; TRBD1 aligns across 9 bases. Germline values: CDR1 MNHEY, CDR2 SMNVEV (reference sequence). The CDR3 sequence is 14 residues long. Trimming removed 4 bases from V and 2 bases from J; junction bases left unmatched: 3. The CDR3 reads CASSSRQGAYEQYF. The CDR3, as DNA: TGTGCCAGCAGTTCCCGACAGGGGGCCTACGAGCAGTACTTC.

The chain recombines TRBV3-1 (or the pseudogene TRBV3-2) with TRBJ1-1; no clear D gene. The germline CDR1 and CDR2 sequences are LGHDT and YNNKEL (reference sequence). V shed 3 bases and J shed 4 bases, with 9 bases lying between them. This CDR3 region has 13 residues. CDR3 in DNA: TGTGCCAGCAGCCAGATCGAGAGCACTGAAGCTTTCTTT. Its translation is CASSQIESTEAFF.